Reported below is one TCR beta chain. This sample was taken from a study of blood T cell repertoires in COVID-19. Looking at the study overall: Donors in the United States, Italy and Spain gave samples during acute or convalescent COVID-19.

TCRdb's table, derived via immunoSEQ multiplex PCR, lists solely in-frame clones and lacks some. In the table there are 250,000 to 300,000 clones, about 85% of which are singletons. Germline trimming cut 7 bases from V and 5 bases from J; bases unmatched to any gene: 6. CDR3 length: 13 residues. Input material: peripheral blood. This chain connects TRBV12-3 or TRBV12-4 to TRBJ2-5, with 8 bases aligning to TRBD1. The TCR originated in a woman aged 50 to 60 who had recovered from COVID-19. CDR3 region: CASIRTGRETQYF. The CDR3 DNA sequence: TGTGCCAGCATCCGGACAGGGCGGGAGACCCAGTACTTC.